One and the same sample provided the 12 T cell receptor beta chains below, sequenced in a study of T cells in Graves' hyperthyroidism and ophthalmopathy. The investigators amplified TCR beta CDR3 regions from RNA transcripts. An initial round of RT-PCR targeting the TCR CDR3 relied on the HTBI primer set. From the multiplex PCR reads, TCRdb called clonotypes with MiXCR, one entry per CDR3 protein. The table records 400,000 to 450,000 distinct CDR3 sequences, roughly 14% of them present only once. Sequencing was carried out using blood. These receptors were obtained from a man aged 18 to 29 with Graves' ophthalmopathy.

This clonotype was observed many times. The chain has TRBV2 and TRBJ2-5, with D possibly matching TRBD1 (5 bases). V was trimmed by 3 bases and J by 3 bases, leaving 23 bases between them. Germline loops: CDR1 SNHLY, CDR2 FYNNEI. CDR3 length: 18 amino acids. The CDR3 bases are TGTGCCAGCAGTGATCCTCGGACACCCCAAACGCCCAAAGAGACCCAGTACTTC. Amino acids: CASSDPRTPQTPKETQYF.

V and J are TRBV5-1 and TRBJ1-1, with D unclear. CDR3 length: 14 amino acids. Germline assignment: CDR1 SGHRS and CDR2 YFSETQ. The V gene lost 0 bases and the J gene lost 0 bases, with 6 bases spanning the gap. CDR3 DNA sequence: TGCGCCAGCAGCTTGGAAGCCCTGAACACTGAAGCTTTCTTT. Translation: CASSLEALNTEAFF.

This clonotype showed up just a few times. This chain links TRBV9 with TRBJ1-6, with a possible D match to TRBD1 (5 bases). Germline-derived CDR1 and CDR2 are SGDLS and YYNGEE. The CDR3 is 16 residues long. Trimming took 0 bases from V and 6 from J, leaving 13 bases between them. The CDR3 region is CASSVATGITNSPLHF. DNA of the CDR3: TGTGCCAGCAGCGTAGCTACAGGCATCACTAATTCACCCCTCCACTTT.

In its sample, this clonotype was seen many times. The DNA of the CDR3 is TGTGCCAGCAGCTTCAGGGGAGAAGGTAGCACAGATACGCAGTATTTT. This translates into CASSFRGEGSTDTQYF. This rearrangement joins TRBV7-3 to TRBJ2-3, with a possible D match to TRBD1 (6 bases). The CDR3 spans 16 residues. Germline V gene sequence: CDR1 SGHTA, CDR2 FQGTGA. The V gene lost 3 bases and the J gene lost 0 bases, with 13 bases spanning the gap.

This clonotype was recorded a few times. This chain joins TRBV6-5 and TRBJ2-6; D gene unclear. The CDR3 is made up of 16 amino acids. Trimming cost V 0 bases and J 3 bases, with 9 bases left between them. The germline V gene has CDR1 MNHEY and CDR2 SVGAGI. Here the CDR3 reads CASSYSYGRGANVLTF. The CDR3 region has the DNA TGTGCCAGCAGTTACTCCTATGGGCGTGGGGCCAACGTCCTGACTTTC.

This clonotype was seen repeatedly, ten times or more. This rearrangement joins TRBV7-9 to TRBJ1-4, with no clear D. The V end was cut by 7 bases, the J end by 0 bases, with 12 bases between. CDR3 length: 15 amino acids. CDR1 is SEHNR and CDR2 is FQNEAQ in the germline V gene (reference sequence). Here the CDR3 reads CASNIAGATNEKLFF. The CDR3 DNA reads TGTGCCAGCAACATAGCCGGGGCAACTAATGAAAAACTGTTTTTT. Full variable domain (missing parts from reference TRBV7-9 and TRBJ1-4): DTGVSQNPRHKITKRGQNVTFRCDPISEHNRLYWYRQTLGQGPEFLTYFQNEAQLEKSRLLSDRFSAERPKGSFSTLEIQRTEQGDSAMYLCASNIAGATNEKLFFGSGTQLSVL.

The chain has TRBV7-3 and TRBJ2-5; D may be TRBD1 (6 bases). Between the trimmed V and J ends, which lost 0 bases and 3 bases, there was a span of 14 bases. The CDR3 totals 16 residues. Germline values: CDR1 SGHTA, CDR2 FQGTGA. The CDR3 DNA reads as TGTGCCAGCAGCTTAACCGGACAGACTACGAAAGAGACCCAGTACTTC. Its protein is CASSLTGQTTKETQYF.

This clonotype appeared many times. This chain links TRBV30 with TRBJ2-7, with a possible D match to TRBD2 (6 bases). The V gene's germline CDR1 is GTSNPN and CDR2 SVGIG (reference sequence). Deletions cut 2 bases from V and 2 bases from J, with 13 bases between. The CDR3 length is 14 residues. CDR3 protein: CAWSRPGVPYEQYF. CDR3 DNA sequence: TGTGCCTGGAGTAGGCCGGGAGTCCCCTACGAGCAGTACTTC. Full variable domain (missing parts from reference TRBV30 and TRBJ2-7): SQTIHQWPATLVQPVGSPLSLECTVEGTSNPNLYWYRQAAGRGLQLLFYSVGIGQISSEVPQNLSASRPQDRQFILSSKKLLLSDSGFYLCAWSRPGVPYEQYFGPGTRLTVT.

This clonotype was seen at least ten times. CDR3 coding DNA: TGTGCCAGCAGCTTAGAAACCGGGCCCGACAATGAGCAGTTCTTC. Protein sequence: CASSLETGPDNEQFF. The chain is built from TRBV13 and TRBJ2-1; D gene unclear. The V end was cut by 1 base, the J end by 5 bases, with 12 bases between. Germline CDR1 and CDR2: PRHDT and FYEKMQ (reference sequence). This CDR3 spans 15 amino acids. Filled out from reference TRBV13 and TRBJ2-1, the complete variable domain reads AAGVIQSPRHLIKEKRETATLKCYPIPRHDTVYWYQQGPGQDPQFLISFYEKMQSDKGSIPDRFSAQQFSDYHSELNMSSLELGDSALYFCASSLETGPDNEQFFGPGTRLTVL.

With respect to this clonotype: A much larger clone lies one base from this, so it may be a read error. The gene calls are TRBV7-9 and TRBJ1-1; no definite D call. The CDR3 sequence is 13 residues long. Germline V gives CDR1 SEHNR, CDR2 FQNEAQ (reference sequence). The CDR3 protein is CASGLEVDGSSLF. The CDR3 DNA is TGTGCCAGCGGCTTAGAAGTCGACGGCTCTAGCCTCTTT.

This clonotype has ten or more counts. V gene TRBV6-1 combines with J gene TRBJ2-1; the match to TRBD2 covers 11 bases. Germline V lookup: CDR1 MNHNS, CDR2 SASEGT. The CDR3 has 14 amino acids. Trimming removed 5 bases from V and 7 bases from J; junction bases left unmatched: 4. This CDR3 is CASSIAGGVNEQFF. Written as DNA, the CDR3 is TGTGCCAGCAGTATAGCGGGAGGGGTGAATGAGCAGTTCTTC.

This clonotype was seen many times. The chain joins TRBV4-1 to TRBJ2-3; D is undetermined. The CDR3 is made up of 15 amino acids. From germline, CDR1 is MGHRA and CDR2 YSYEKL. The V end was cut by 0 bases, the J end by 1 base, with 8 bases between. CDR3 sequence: CASSQDIGRTDTQYF. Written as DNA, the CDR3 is TGCGCCAGCAGCCAAGACATTGGCCGCACAGATACGCAGTATTTT.